This T cell receptor (beta chain) derives from a study of early T cells in non-severe SARS-CoV-2 infection. Study-level background: Unpaired chains resulted from sequencing bulk RNA of unsorted whole blood.

This clonotype occurred many times. Its specificity is not known. Attachment of unique molecular identifiers to individual cDNA molecules was performed. Each CDR3 protein is one row after TCRdb ran MiXCR on the 5' RACE reads. The data show 100,000 to 130,000 distinct CDR3 sequences, 12% seen once. Whole-study findings and limits: Clonotype matching in VDJdb favored anti-spike CD8 responses and did not capture private and CD4 specificities.

The CDR3 totals 17 residues. The V end lost 3 bases, the J end lost 7 bases, and 23 bases lay between the germline ends. Per the germline V gene, CDR1 is SGHRS and CDR2 is YFSETQ. The sequenced sample consisted of whole blood. This TCR was sampled from an adult who was a healthcare worker with PCR-confirmed SARS-CoV-2 infection or an uninfected control (not recorded which). The chain combines TRBV5-1 with TRBJ2-1; TRBD1 is a possible D gene (5 bases). DNA of the CDR3: TGCGCCAGCAGCTCCCTAACCCTCGACAGTTTAGGTAATGAGCAGTTCTTC. Amino acid sequence: CASSSLTLDSLGNEQFF.